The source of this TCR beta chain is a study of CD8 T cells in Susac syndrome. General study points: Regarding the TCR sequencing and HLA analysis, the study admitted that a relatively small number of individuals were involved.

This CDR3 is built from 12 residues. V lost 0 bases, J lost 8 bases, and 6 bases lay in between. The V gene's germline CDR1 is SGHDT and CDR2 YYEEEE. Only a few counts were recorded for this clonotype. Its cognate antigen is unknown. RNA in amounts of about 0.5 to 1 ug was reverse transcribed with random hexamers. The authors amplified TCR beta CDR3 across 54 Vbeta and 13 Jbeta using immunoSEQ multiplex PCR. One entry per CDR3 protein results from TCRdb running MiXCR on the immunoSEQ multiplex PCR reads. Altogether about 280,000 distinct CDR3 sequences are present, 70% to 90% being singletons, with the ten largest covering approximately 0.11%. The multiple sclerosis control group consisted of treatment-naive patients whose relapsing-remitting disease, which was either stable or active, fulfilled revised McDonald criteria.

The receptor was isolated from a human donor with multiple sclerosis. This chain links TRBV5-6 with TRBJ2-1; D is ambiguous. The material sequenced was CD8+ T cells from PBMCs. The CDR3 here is CASSLVGHEQFF. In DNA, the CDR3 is TGTGCCAGCAGCTTGGTGGGTCATGAGCAGTTCTTC.